The 26 T cell receptor beta chains below come from one sample, sequenced in a study of T-cell memory formation after mild COVID-19. One entry per CDR3 protein, called by TCRdb with MiXCR from the 5' RACE reads. Of roughly 450,000 distinct CDR3 sequences in the sample, about a sixth were seen once. Sequencing input: PBMCs or a T cell subset sorted from them (not recorded which). The receptor set was obtained from a man between 18 and 29 years old who had mild COVID-19 (a few samples of this study predate the infection). Cell type and time point are not known.

This clonotype was counted between two and nine times. This rearrangement joins TRBV27 to TRBJ1-3, with D maybe TRBD1 (5 bases). The CDR3 extends over 16 amino acids. The germline gives CDR1 MNHEY, CDR2 SMNVEV (reference sequence). V gave up 5 bases and J gave up 5 bases, with 19 bases separating them. CDR3 sequence (DNA): TGTGCCAGCAGTCCTCCTCCGGGACTTATCCGAAACACCATATATTTT. Translation gives CASSPPPGLIRNTIYF.

This clonotype was seen a handful of times. The chain recombines TRBV7-9 with TRBJ1-4, with a weak D call TRBD1 (6 bases). The CDR3 sequence is 15 residues long. Deletions cut 2 bases from V and 8 bases from J, with 15 bases between. Per the germline V gene, CDR1 is SEHNR and CDR2 is FQNEAQ (reference sequence). The CDR3 is CASSLPSRGREKLFF. The CDR3 nucleotides are TGTGCCAGCAGCTTACCCTCCAGGGGCCGAGAAAAACTGTTTTTT.

J is TRBJ2-7 and V is TRBV6-6; D unresolved. The CDR3 is 13 amino acids. Per germline, CDR1 MNHNY and CDR2 SVGAGI (reference sequence). Trimming stripped 0 bases from V and 4 bases from J, with 7 bases between. CDR3 in amino acids: CASSYSHGYEQYV. The CDR3 DNA follows: TGTGCCAGCAGTTACTCGCATGGTTACGAGCAGTACGTC.

The J gene is TRBJ2-3, the V gene TRBV12-3 or TRBV12-4; 8 bases are shared with TRBD2. V lost 6 bases and J lost 5; bases outside the gene matches: 13. The CDR3 runs to 16 residues. CDR3 nucleotide sequence: TGTGCCAGCAGATCTCGGGGGGGCGGGGAGAGAGATACGCAGTATTTT. Translated, it gives CASRSRGGGERDTQYF.

The count of this clonotype is one. This chain connects TRBV5-1 to TRBJ1-3; the D is unclear. The CDR3 consists of 16 residues. Germline CDR1 is SGHRS and CDR2 is YFSETQ. V was shortened by 0 bases and J by 4 bases, with 14 bases between the two germline ends. CDR3 sequence: CASSLEGEGSGNTIYF. In DNA form, the CDR3 reads TGCGCCAGCAGCTTGGAGGGTGAAGGGTCAGGAAACACCATATATTTT.

In its sample, this clonotype was seen a few times. V usage is TRBV25-1 and J usage is TRBJ1-2; the D is unclear. This CDR3 contains 12 residues. The germline CDR1 and CDR2 sequences are MGHDK and SYGVNS. Trimming removed 2 bases from V and 8 bases from J, with 9 bases in between. The CDR3 region is CASSERAEGYTF. CDR3 nucleotide sequence: TGTGCCAGCAGTGAACGGGCGGAGGGCTACACCTTC.

This clonotype was seen more than once but under ten times. This chain links TRBV6-5 with TRBJ2-1; unclear D gene. The CDR3 totals 13 residues. Germline V CDR1 and CDR2: MNHEY, SVGAGI. The V gene lost 2 bases and the J gene lost 5 bases, with 7 bases spanning the gap. CDR3 sequence: CASSYSAHNEQFF. The CDR3 nucleotides read TGTGCCAGCAGTTACAGCGCCCACAATGAGCAGTTCTTC.

V gene TRBV4-2 combines with J gene TRBJ2-2; 7 bases agree with TRBD1. The CDR3 totals 15 residues. Germline V gives CDR1 LGHNA, CDR2 YNFKEQ. Trimming cost V 2 bases and J 7 bases; bases outside gene matches: 7. This chain's CDR3 is CASSQHRGRDGELFF. In DNA form, the CDR3 reads TGTGCCAGCAGCCAACACAGGGGACGGGACGGGGAGCTGTTTTTT.

This rearrangement joins TRBV10-3 to TRBJ2-5, with 10 bases matching TRBD1. J lost 2 bases, V lost 3 bases, and 3 bases had no gene match. Germline CDR1 and CDR2: ENHRY and SYGVKD. This CDR3 has 15 amino acids. The CDR3 DNA is TGTGCCATCAGTGATTGGGACAGGGGACAAGAGACCCAGTACTTC. It specifies CAISDWDRGQETQYF.

The rearrangement links TRBV6-2 or TRBV6-3 to TRBJ2-1; a weak D match, TRBD2 (5 bases). The CDR3 is made up of 13 amino acids. Trimming pared 6 bases from V and 7 bases from J, leaving 13 bases between. Looked up from germline, CDR1 is MNHEY and CDR2 is SVGEGT. The CDR3 DNA is TGTGCCAGCAGGAGGGCCGGGAAAAATGAGCAGTTCTTC. This gives the protein CASRRAGKNEQFF.

This clonotype was seen more than once but under ten times. This sequence joins TRBV6-5 and TRBJ2-5; 10 bases agree with TRBD1. V shed 9 bases and J 3 bases; nucleotides not matched to a gene: 7. The CDR3 spans 14 residues. The germline CDR1 and CDR2 sequences are MNHEY and SVGAGI. CDR3 residues: CASSGTGVKETQYF. CDR3 bases: TGTGCCAGTTCCGGGACAGGGGTGAAAGAGACCCAGTACTTC.

The chain links TRBV12-3 or TRBV12-4 to TRBJ2-7; D possibly corresponds to TRBD1 (6 bases). The CDR3 runs 14 residues. V was cut by 6 bases and J by 0 bases, with 12 bases left in between. The CDR3 protein is CASRARGSSYEQYF. The CDR3 region has the DNA TGTGCCAGCAGGGCTAGGGGGAGCTCCTACGAGCAGTACTTC.

The table lists this clonotype with many counts. The chain employs TRBV3-1 and TRBJ2-3, with D perhaps TRBD2 (5 bases). Trimming cost V 2 bases and J 1 base, with 13 bases left between them. CDR1 and CDR2 from the germline V gene are LGHDT and YNNKEL (reference sequence). This CDR3 is 16 amino acids long. Here the CDR3 reads CASSQLTGLGTDTQYF. In DNA form, the CDR3 reads TGTGCCAGCAGCCAACTTACTGGACTTGGCACAGATACGCAGTATTTT.

This sequence joins TRBV7-9 and TRBJ2-5, with D possibly being TRBD1 (5 bases). Germline values: CDR1 SEHNR, CDR2 FQNEAQ (reference sequence). V was trimmed by 8 bases and J by 4 bases, leaving 14 bases between them. The CDR3 consists of 13 residues. In DNA, the CDR3 is TGTGCCAGCTCGGGTGGGGCCGGAGAGACCCAGTACTTC. It is translated as CASSGGAGETQYF.

The CDR3 coding sequence is TGTGCCAGCAGTCTGACAGGAGCGGGGATCACAGATACGCAGTATTTT. Encoded protein: CASSLTGAGITDTQYF. The chain uses TRBV6-1 and TRBJ2-3; a weak D match, TRBD2 (7 bases). V was trimmed by 5 bases and J by 2 bases, leaving 17 bases between them. Germline V gene lookup returns CDR1 MNHNS and CDR2 SASEGT. The CDR3 covers 16 residues.

This clonotype was picked up a small number of times. The gene calls are TRBV7-2 and TRBJ2-3, with D possibly matching TRBD2 (6 bases). The length of the CDR3 is 15 residues. CDR1 is SGHTA, CDR2 FQGNSA, per germline. V lost 0 bases, J lost 3 bases, and 10 bases lay in between. Here the CDR3 DNA reads TGTGCCAGCAGCTTAGCTGCGGGGTTGACAGATACGCAGTATTTT. It specifies CASSLAAGLTDTQYF.

This clonotype was picked up a small number of times. The chain couples TRBV4-1 to TRBJ2-3, with TRBD1 identical over 11 bases. The CDR3 spans 17 residues. V trimming: 4 bases; J trimming: 6 bases; junction bases outside the gene matches: 12. From germline, CDR1 is MGHRA and CDR2 YSYEKL. The CDR3 DNA follows: TGCGCCAGCAGCCGTAGCATCGGGACAGGGGGGACGGATACGCAGTATTTT. Translated: CASSRSIGTGGTDTQYF.

This clonotype was seen ten or more times. The rearrangement joins TRBV5-1 to TRBJ1-2; D uncertain. This CDR3 contains 13 residues. Trimming took off 5 bases at V and 0 bases at J, with 8 bases between the two ends. Germline assignment: CDR1 SGHRS and CDR2 YFSETQ. CDR3 coding DNA: TGCGCCAGCAGAACGGACGCTAACTATGGCTACACCTTC. Translated: CASRTDANYGYTF.

This clonotype was observed a few times. The genes are TRBV2 and TRBJ2-6; D gene unclear. Germline V gene data show CDR1 as SNHLY and CDR2 as FYNNEI. This CDR3 has 15 residues. The V and J ends lost 4 bases and 0 bases respectively, with 7 bases between them. The CDR3 nucleotides read TGTGCCAGCAGTGTTTTGGGCTCTGGGGCCAACGTCCTGACTTTC. It translates to CASSVLGSGANVLTF.

V gene TRBV6-2 or TRBV6-3 combines with J gene TRBJ2-3; the D is unclear. This CDR3 contains 16 residues. Germline V gene data show CDR1 as MNHEY and CDR2 as SVGEGT. The V and J ends lost 2 bases and 2 bases respectively, with 14 bases between them. CDR3 in DNA: TGTGCCAGCAGTTACCAGTTGACTCCCCTCACAGATACGCAGTATTTT. Residues: CASSYQLTPLTDTQYF.

In its sample, this clonotype was seen a few times. The chain joins TRBV7-9 to TRBJ2-1; weak D call: TRBD2 (5 bases). Germline CDR1 SEHNR, CDR2 FQNEAQ (reference sequence). The CDR3 is 17 residues long. The ends were cut back, 4 bases at V and 2 bases at J, with 18 bases in the middle. This chain's CDR3 is CASSSAGKRPPYNEQFF. CDR3 DNA sequence: TGTGCCAGCAGCTCGGCCGGCAAGCGGCCCCCCTACAATGAGCAGTTCTTC.

This clonotype has ten or more counts. V and J are TRBV4-2 and TRBJ1-1; TRBD1 agrees at 8 bases. Germline V lookup: CDR1 LGHNA, CDR2 YNFKEQ. CDR3 length equals 14 residues. V was clipped by 4 bases and J by 1 base; unmatched bases: 2. DNA for the CDR3: TGTGCCAGCAGCCGGGGGACAGGGAACACTGAAGCTTTCTTT. Translating it yields CASSRGTGNTEAFF.

The V gene is TRBV7-2, the J gene TRBJ2-1; possible D gene TRBD1, 6 bases. The CDR3 extends over 14 amino acids. Between the trimmed V and J ends, which lost 1 base and 9 bases, there was a span of 13 bases. Germline CDR1 is SGHTA and CDR2 is FQGNSA. As DNA, the CDR3 is TGTGCCAGCAGCTTAGGGGGGCTAGCTGGTGAGCAGTTCTTC. This encodes CASSLGGLAGEQFF.

This clonotype was counted between two and nine times. The chain is built from TRBV7-2 and TRBJ2-1; D ambiguous. The V gene's germline CDR1 is SGHTA and CDR2 FQGNSA. The germline V and J ends were trimmed by 1 base and 8 bases, with 15 bases remaining between them. The CDR3 contains 15 residues. In DNA, the CDR3 is TGTGCCAGCAGCTTAGGGGGTAGTTACGGCCATGAGCAGTTCTTC. The encoded protein is CASSLGGSYGHEQFF.

In this sample, this clonotype turned up a few times. The chain links TRBV14 to TRBJ2-1; no clear D. V lost 5 bases and J lost 9, with 14 bases in between. There are 13 residues in the CDR3. Germline V gene lookup returns CDR1 SGHDN and CDR2 FVKESK. CDR3 sequence (DNA): TGTGCCAGCAGCTTCAGTACCGGCTCTGAGCAGTTCTTC. Protein: CASSFSTGSEQFF.

The gene calls are TRBV6-1 and TRBJ1-5; 8 bases are a match to TRBD1. Looked up from germline, CDR1 is MNHNS and CDR2 is SASEGT. This CDR3 is built from 17 residues. The junction had 15 bases not matched to a gene; V was cut back by 0 bases and J by 11 bases. CDR3 sequence reads: CASSEARRDRRELAQHF. The CDR3 DNA sequence: TGTGCCAGCAGTGAAGCCCGGCGGGACAGGAGAGAATTGGCCCAGCATTTT.